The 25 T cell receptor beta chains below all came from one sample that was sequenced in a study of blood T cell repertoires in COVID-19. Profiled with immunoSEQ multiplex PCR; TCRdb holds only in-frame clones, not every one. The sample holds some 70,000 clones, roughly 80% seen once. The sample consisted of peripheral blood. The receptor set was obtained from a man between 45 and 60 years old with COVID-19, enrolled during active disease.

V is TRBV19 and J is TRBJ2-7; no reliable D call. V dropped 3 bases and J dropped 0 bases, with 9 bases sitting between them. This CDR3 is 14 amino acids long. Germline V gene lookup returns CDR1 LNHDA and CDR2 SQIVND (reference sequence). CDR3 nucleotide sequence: TGTGCCAGTAGTATTCTGCCGAGCTCCTACGAGCAGTACTTC. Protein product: CASSILPSSYEQYF.

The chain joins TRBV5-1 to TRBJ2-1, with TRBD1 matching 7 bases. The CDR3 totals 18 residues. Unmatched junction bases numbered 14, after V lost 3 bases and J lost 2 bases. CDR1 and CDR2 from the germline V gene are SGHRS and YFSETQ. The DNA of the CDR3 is TGCGCCAGCAGCTACCGGGCAGGGGGAGATTCAACCTACAATGAGCAGTTCTTC. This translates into CASSYRAGGDSTYNEQFF.

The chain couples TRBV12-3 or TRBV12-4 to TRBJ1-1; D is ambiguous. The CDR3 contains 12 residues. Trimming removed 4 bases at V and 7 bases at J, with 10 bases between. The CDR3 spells CASSYSGVEAFF. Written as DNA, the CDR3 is TGTGCCAGCAGTTACAGCGGAGTTGAAGCTTTCTTT.

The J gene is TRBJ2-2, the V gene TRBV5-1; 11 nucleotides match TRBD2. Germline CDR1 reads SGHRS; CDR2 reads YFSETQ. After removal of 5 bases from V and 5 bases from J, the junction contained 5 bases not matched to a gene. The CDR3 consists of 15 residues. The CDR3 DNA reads TGCGCCAGCAGTTCTACTAGCGGGGGAACCGGGGAGCTGTTTTTT. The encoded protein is CASSSTSGGTGELFF.

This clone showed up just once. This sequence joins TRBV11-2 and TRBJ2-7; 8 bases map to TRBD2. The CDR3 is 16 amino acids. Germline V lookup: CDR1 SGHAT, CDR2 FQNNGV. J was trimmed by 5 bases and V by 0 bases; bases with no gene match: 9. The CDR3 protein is CASSLDLSGGSHEQYF. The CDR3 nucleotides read TGTGCCAGCAGCTTAGATCTAAGCGGGGGTAGCCACGAGCAGTACTTC.

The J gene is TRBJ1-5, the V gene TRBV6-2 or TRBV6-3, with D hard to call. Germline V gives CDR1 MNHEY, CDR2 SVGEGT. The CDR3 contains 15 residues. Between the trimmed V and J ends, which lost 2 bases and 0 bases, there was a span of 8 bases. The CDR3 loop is CASSYRGNSNQPQHF. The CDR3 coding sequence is TGTGCCAGCAGTTACCGGGGAAATAGCAATCAGCCCCAGCATTTT.

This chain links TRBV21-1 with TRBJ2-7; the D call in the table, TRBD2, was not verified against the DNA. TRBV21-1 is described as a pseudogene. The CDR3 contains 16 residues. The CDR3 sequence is CASSSLTSGDPYEQYF. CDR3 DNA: TGTGCCAGCAGCTCGCTGACTAGCGGGGATCCTTACGAGCAGTACTTC.

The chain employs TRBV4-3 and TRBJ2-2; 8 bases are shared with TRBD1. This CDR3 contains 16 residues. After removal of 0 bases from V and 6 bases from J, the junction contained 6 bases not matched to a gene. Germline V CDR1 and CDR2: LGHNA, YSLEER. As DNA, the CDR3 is TGCGCCAGCAGCCAAGACATCAGGGGGCGTTCCGGGGAGCTGTTTTTT. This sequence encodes CASSQDIRGRSGELFF.

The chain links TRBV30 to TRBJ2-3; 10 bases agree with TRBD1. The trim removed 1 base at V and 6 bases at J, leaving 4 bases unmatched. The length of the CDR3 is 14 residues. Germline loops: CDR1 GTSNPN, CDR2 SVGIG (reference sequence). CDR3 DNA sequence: TGTGCCTGGAGTGAGGGACAGGGGTGGGATACGCAGTATTTT. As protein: CAWSEGQGWDTQYF. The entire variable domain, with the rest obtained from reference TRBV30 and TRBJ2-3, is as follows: SQTIHQWPATLVQPVGSPLSLECTVEGTSNPNLYWYRQAAGRGLQLLFYSVGIGQISSEVPQNLSASRPQDRQFILSSKKLLLSDSGFYLCAWSEGQGWDTQYFGPGTRLTVL.

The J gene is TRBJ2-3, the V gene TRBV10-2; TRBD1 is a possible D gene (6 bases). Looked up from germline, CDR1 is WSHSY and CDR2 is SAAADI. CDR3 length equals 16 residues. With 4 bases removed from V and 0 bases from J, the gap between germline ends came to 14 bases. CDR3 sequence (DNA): TGCGCCAGCAGTGGCGGACAGACCCCAAGCACAGATACGCAGTATTTT. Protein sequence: CASSGGQTPSTDTQYF.

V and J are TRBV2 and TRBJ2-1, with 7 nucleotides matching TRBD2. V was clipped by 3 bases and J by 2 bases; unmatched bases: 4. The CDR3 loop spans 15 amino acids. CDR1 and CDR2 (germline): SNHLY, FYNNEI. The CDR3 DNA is TGTGCCAGCAGTGACGGGGGGACCACCTACAATGAGCAGTTCTTC. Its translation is CASSDGGTTYNEQFF.

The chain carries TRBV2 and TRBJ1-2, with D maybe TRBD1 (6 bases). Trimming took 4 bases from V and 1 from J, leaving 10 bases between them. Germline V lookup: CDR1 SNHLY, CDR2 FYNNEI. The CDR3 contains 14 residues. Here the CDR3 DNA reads TGTGCCAGCAGTGCCCAGGGGAATAACTATGGCTACACCTTC. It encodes CASSAQGNNYGYTF.

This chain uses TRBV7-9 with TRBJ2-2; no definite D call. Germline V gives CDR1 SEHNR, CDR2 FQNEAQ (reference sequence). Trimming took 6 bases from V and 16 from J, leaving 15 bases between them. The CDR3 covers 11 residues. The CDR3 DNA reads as TGTGCCAGCAGGAACCCTAGTAATGAGTTTTTT. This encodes CASRNPSNEFF.

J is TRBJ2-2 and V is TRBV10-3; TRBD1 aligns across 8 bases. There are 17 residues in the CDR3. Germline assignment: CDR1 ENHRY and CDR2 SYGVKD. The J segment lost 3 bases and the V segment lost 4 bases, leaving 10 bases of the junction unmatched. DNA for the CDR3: TGTGCCATCAGTGGTATCGGACAGGGCAAGGACACCGGGGAGCTGTTTTTT. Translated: CAISGIGQGKDTGELFF.

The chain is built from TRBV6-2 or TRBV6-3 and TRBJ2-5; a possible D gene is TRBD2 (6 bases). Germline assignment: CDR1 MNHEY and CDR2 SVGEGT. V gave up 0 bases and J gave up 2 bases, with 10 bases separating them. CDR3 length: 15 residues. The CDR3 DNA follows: TGTGCCAGCAGTTACTCGAAGGGGAGGCAAGAGACCCAGTACTTC. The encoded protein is CASSYSKGRQETQYF.

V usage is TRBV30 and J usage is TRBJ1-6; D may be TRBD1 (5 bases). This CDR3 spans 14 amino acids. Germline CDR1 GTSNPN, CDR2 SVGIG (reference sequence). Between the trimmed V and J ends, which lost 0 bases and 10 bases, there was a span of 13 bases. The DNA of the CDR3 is TGTGCCTGGAGTGTCGGGCAGGGAAGGTCACCCCTCCACTTT. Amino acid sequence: CAWSVGQGRSPLHF.

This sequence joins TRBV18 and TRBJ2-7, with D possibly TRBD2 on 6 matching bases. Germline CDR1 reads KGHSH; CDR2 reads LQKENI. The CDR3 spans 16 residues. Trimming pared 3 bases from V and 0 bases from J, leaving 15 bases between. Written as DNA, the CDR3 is TGTGCCAGCTCACCCCAGTCTAGCGCGAGCTCCTACGAGCAGTACTTC. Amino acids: CASSPQSSASSYEQYF.

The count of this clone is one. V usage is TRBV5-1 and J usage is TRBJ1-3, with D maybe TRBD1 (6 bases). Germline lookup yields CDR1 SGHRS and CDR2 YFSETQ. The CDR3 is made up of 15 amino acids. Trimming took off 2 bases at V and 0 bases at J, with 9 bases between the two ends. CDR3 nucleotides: TGCGCCAGCAGCTTTCAGGGGTCCTCTGGAAACACCATATATTTT. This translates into CASSFQGSSGNTIYF.

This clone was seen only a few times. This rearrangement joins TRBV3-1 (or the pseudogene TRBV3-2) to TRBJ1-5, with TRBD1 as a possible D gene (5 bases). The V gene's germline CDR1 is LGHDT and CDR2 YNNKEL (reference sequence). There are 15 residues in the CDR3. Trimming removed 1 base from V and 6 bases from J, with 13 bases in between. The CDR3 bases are TGTGCCAGCAGCCAAGGGGGGGTGTCCTCTCAGCCCCAGCATTTT. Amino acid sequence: CASSQGGVSSQPQHF.

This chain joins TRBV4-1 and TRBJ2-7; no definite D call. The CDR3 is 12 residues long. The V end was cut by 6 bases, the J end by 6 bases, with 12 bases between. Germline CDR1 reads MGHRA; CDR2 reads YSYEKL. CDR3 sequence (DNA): TGCGCCAGCAGACCCGCCGGTGGCGAGCAGTACTTC. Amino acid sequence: CASRPAGGEQYF.

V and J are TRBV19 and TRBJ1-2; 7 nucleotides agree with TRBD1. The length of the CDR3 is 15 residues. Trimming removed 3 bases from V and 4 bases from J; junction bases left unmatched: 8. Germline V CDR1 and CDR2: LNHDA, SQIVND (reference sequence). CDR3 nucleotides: TGTGCCAGTAGTATGTCCGGGACAGTGGTCTATGGCTACACCTTC. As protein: CASSMSGTVVYGYTF.

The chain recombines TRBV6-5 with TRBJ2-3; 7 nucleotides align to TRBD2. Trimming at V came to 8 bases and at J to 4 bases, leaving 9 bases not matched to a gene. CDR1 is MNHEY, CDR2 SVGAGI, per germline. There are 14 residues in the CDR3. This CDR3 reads CASGAGIAADTQYF. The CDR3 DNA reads TGTGCCAGCGGAGCGGGGATAGCCGCAGATACGCAGTATTTT.

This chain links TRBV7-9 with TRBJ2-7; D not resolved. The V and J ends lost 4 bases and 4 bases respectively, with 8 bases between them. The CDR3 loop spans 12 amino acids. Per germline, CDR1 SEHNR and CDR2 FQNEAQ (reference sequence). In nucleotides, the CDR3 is TGTGCCAGCAGCTCGTCCGTATACGAGCAGTACTTC. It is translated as CASSSSVYEQYF.

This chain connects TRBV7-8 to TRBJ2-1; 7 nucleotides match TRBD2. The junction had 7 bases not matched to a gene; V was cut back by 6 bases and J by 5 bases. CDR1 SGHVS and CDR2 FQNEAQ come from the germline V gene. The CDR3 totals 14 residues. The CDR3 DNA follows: TGTGCCAGCAGGGGGGGACTAATTGACAATGAGCAGTTCTTC. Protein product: CASRGGLIDNEQFF.

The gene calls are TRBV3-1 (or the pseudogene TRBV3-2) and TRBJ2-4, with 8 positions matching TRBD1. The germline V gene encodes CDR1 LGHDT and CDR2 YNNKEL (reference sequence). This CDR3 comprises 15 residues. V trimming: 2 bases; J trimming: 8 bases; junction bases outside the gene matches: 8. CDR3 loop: CASSQPGQGSDIQYF. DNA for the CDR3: TGTGCCAGCAGCCAACCCGGACAGGGTTCGGACATTCAGTACTTC.